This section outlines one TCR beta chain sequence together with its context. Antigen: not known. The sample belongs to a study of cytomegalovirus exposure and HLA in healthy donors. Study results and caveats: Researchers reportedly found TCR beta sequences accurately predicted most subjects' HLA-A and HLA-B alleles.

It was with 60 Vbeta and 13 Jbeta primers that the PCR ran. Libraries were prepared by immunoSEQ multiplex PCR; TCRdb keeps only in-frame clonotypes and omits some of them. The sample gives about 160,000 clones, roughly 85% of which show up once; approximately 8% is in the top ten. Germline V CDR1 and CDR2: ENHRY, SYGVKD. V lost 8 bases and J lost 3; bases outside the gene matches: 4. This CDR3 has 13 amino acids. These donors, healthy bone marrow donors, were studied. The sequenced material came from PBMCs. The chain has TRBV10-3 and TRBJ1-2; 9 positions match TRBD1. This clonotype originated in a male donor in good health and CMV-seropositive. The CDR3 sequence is CAIGGQGYYGYTF. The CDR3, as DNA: TGTGCCATCGGCGGACAGGGGTACTATGGCTACACCTTC.